This entry lists 21 T cell receptor beta chains sequenced from one sample in a study of OX40 agonist ivuxolimab in advanced cancers. Clones were read by immunoSEQ multiplex PCR, and TCRdb kept only the in-frame ones, dropping some. The repertoire holds 65,000 to 85,000 clones, with 70% to 90% as singletons. Here the sequenced sample was CD4+ or CD8+ T cells sorted from blood, taken in a trial of the OX40 agonist ivuxolimab. The receptor source for this set is an adult with an advanced solid tumor such as melanoma, head and neck, liver or kidney cancer.

The rearrangement joins TRBV7-2 to TRBJ1-5; 7 bases line up with TRBD1. Germline assignment: CDR1 SGHTA and CDR2 FQGNSA. The length of the CDR3 is 17 residues. Unmatched junction bases numbered 6, after V lost 1 base and J lost 0 bases. The CDR3 loop reads CASSLGKGAYSNQPQHF. The CDR3 nucleotides are TGTGCCAGCAGCTTAGGAAAGGGGGCCTATAGCAATCAGCCCCAGCATTTT.

The V and J genes are TRBV7-9 and TRBJ2-2, with D uncertain. The V end was cut by 10 bases, the J end by 5 bases, with 17 bases between. This CDR3 contains 14 residues. In germline, CDR1 is SEHNR, CDR2 FQNEAQ (reference sequence). CDR3 in DNA: TGTGCCATCACCATGCAGCCCGCAACCGGGGAGCTGTTTTTT. Translation gives CAITMQPATGELFF.

The gene calls are TRBV4-1 and TRBJ1-2; the match to TRBD1 covers 7 bases. Germline V gene sequence: CDR1 MGHRA, CDR2 YSYEKL. Trimming cost V 3 bases and J 5 bases; bases outside gene matches: 12. This CDR3 contains 16 residues. The chain's CDR3 is CASSHPDRVPLYGYTF. DNA for the CDR3: TGCGCCAGCAGCCACCCCGACAGGGTCCCCTTGTATGGCTACACCTTC.

V is TRBV14 and J is TRBJ1-6; D is unclear. The germline V and J ends were trimmed by 0 bases and 9 bases, with 9 bases remaining between them. The germline gives CDR1 SGHDN, CDR2 FVKESK. The CDR3 is 14 residues long. As DNA, the CDR3 is TGTGCCAGCAGCCAAGAACCCCAGGCTTCACCCCTCCACTTT. Its translation is CASSQEPQASPLHF.

J is TRBJ2-5 and V is TRBV29-1, with D hard to call. CDR1 and CDR2 from the germline V gene are SQVTM and ANQGSEA. The V end lost 4 bases, the J end lost 2 bases, and 11 bases lay between the germline ends. The CDR3 totals 13 residues. The CDR3 region is CSVAQNLQETQYF. CDR3 nucleotide sequence: TGCAGCGTTGCACAGAACCTTCAAGAGACCCAGTACTTC.

The J gene is TRBJ2-3, the V gene TRBV5-1, with 8 bases fitting TRBD2. Germline V CDR1 and CDR2: SGHRS, YFSETQ. After removal of 4 bases from V and 5 bases from J, the junction contained 6 bases not matched to a gene. The CDR3 is 14 residues long. CDR3 region: CASSPERGIDTQYF. The CDR3 coding sequence is TGCGCCAGCAGCCCCGAGCGGGGGATAGATACGCAGTATTTT.

This chain joins TRBV27 and TRBJ1-5; a possible D gene is TRBD1 (6 bases). Germline lookup yields CDR1 MNHEY and CDR2 SMNVEV (reference sequence). V lost 1 base to trimming and J lost 8 bases, with 12 bases between them. The length of the CDR3 is 14 residues. The CDR3 reads CASSLFRGGEPQHF. DNA of the CDR3: TGTGCCAGCAGTTTATTTAGGGGGGGTGAGCCCCAGCATTTT.

The chain employs TRBV2 and TRBJ1-3, with 9 bases fitting TRBD1. Germline V gene data show CDR1 as SNHLY and CDR2 as FYNNEI. V lost 9 bases, J lost 2 bases, and 5 bases stayed unmatched. CDR3 size: 14 residues. The CDR3 here is CASSWTGAGNTIYF. The CDR3 DNA reads TGTGCCAGTTCTTGGACAGGGGCTGGAAACACCATATATTTT.

The chain is built from TRBV5-1 and TRBJ2-1; possible D gene TRBD2, 5 bases. Trimming pared 9 bases from V and 3 bases from J, leaving 7 bases between. There are 11 residues in the CDR3. Germline values: CDR1 SGHRS, CDR2 YFSETQ. The CDR3 region is CATGDYNEQFF. The CDR3, as DNA: TGCGCCACCGGGGACTACAATGAGCAGTTCTTC.

The rearrangement joins TRBV6-1 to TRBJ1-2; no clear D gene. The V gene lost 3 bases and the J gene lost 2 bases, with 7 bases spanning the gap. The germline CDR1 and CDR2 sequences are MNHNS and SASEGT. The CDR3 sequence is 13 residues long. DNA for the CDR3: TGTGCCAGCAGTGAGGTCACCAACTATGGCTACACCTTC. It yields the protein CASSEVTNYGYTF.

This chain uses TRBV7-9 with TRBJ1-4, with D hard to call. Trimming removed 2 bases at V and 2 bases at J, with 6 bases between. Germline CDR1 reads SEHNR; CDR2 reads FQNEAQ (reference sequence). This CDR3 region has 14 residues. The CDR3 region is CASSLTPTNEKLFF. DNA for the CDR3: TGTGCCAGCAGCTTAACGCCCACTAATGAAAAACTGTTTTTT.

This rearrangement joins TRBV7-9 to TRBJ2-3; D gene uncertain. V was trimmed by 1 base and J by 5 bases, leaving 10 bases between them. Germline V lookup: CDR1 SEHNR, CDR2 FQNEAQ (reference sequence). The CDR3 totals 14 residues. This CDR3 is CASSLVADKDTQYF. CDR3 nucleotide sequence: TGTGCCAGCAGCTTAGTAGCTGATAAAGATACGCAGTATTTT. The entire variable domain, with the rest obtained from reference TRBV7-9 and TRBJ2-3, is as follows: DTGVSQNPRHKITKRGQNVTFRCDPISEHNRLYWYRQTLGQGPEFLTYFQNEAQLEKSRLLSDRFSAERPKGSFSTLEIQRTEQGDSAMYLCASSLVADKDTQYFGPGTRLTVL.

V usage is TRBV11-2 and J usage is TRBJ2-5; 7 positions agree with TRBD2. The CDR3 covers 13 residues. Germline CDR1 is SGHAT and CDR2 is FQNNGV. Trimming took 2 bases from V and 7 from J; bases not matched to a gene: 4. As DNA, the CDR3 is TGTGCCAGCAGCTTATCCAGGGAGGGGACCCAGTACTTC. It codes for CASSLSREGTQYF.

The genes are TRBV27 and TRBJ2-7; 13 positions match TRBD2. V lost 3 bases, J lost 4 bases, and 6 bases stayed unmatched. CDR3 length: 16 residues. Germline V gene sequence: CDR1 MNHEY, CDR2 SMNVEV (reference sequence). CDR3 region: CASSLGGLAGRYEQYF. The CDR3 DNA reads TGTGCCAGCAGTTTGGGGGGACTAGCGGGGCGTTACGAGCAGTACTTC.

The chain employs TRBV28 and TRBJ1-1; weak D call: TRBD1 (6 bases). The V gene's germline CDR1 is MDHEN and CDR2 SYDVKM. This CDR3 is built from 12 residues. V lost 6 bases and J lost 6, with 11 bases in between. The chain's CDR3 is CASRRDIAEAFF. CDR3 nucleotide sequence: TGTGCCAGCAGACGGGACATAGCTGAAGCTTTCTTT.

This clone is a singleton in its sample. V is TRBV5-4 and J is TRBJ2-7; D not resolved. The CDR3 has 11 residues. Germline values: CDR1 SGHNT, CDR2 YYREEE (reference sequence). The V end lost 0 bases, the J end lost 5 bases, and 3 bases lay between the germline ends. CDR3 residues: CASSLANEQYF. For the CDR3, the DNA is TGTGCCAGCAGCTTGGCCAACGAGCAGTACTTC.

V usage is TRBV27 and J usage is TRBJ2-2; no reliable D call. CDR1 is MNHEY and CDR2 is SMNVEV in the germline V gene (reference sequence). V lost 5 bases and J lost 1, with 11 bases in between. The CDR3 is 15 residues long. The chain's CDR3 is CASSTYQRNTGELFF. DNA for the CDR3: TGTGCCAGCAGTACCTACCAGAGGAACACCGGGGAGCTGTTTTTT.

The chain has TRBV5-1 and TRBJ2-2, with D tentatively TRBD2 (7 bases). V gave up 0 bases and J gave up 8 bases, with 14 bases separating them. Germline V gene lookup returns CDR1 SGHRS and CDR2 YFSETQ. The CDR3 sequence is 15 residues long. The CDR3 nucleotides read TGCGCCAGCAGCTTGGTGCGGGGGCGCTTTGGGGAGCTGTTTTTT. It translates to CASSLVRGRFGELFF.

This clone showed up just a few times. The J gene is TRBJ1-3, the V gene TRBV5-6; no clear D gene. The CDR3 has 14 amino acids. The ends were cut back, 4 bases at V and 0 bases at J, with 8 bases in the middle. Per germline, CDR1 SGHDT and CDR2 YYEEEE. The CDR3 region has the DNA TGTGCCAGCAGCCTCTTAAGCTCTGGAAACACCATATATTTT. It translates to CASSLLSSGNTIYF.

The chain has TRBV5-1 and TRBJ2-1, with a weak D call TRBD1 (7 bases). Looked up from germline, CDR1 is SGHRS and CDR2 is YFSETQ. The CDR3 runs 15 residues. V was shortened by 4 bases and J by 8 bases, with 19 bases between the two germline ends. The CDR3 region has the DNA TGCGCCAGCAGCCTCTTCAGGGGGGAGGAAGATGAGCAGTTCTTC. Its protein is CASSLFRGEEDEQFF.

V is TRBV14 and J is TRBJ2-7; 7 bases align to TRBD1. The germline CDR1 and CDR2 sequences are SGHDN and FVKESK. The CDR3 loop spans 16 amino acids. V gave up 4 bases and J gave up 3 bases; unmatched junction bases: 12. CDR3 loop: CASSPDRGRQGYEQYF. Here the CDR3 DNA reads TGTGCCAGCAGCCCTGATCGGGGAAGACAGGGCTACGAGCAGTACTTC.